The T cell receptor beta chain under discussion was sequenced for a study of T cell repertoires in cytomegalovirus infection. Trimming stripped 7 bases from V and 12 bases from J, with 13 bases between. CDR3 length equals 11 residues. CDR1 and CDR2 (germline): MNHEY, SVGEGT. This clonotype was found a few times. Its antigen is not identified. From the reads, TCRdb called clonotypes with MiXCR, one entry per CDR3 protein. The table records 160,000 or so distinct CDR3 sequences, less than 25% of them present only once. The material sequenced was CD8+ T cells from cultured PBMCs, taken from culture after CMV antigen stimulation. The chain has TRBV6-2 or TRBV6-3 and TRBJ1-5; a possible D gene is TRBD1 (6 bases). The TCR originated in a human donor in good health (CMV status not recorded). Some clones in this sample may be carry-over from other donors' samples. This CDR3 is CASTTGTDQHF. In nucleotides, the CDR3 is TGTGCCAGCACAACAGGGACGGACCAGCATTTT.